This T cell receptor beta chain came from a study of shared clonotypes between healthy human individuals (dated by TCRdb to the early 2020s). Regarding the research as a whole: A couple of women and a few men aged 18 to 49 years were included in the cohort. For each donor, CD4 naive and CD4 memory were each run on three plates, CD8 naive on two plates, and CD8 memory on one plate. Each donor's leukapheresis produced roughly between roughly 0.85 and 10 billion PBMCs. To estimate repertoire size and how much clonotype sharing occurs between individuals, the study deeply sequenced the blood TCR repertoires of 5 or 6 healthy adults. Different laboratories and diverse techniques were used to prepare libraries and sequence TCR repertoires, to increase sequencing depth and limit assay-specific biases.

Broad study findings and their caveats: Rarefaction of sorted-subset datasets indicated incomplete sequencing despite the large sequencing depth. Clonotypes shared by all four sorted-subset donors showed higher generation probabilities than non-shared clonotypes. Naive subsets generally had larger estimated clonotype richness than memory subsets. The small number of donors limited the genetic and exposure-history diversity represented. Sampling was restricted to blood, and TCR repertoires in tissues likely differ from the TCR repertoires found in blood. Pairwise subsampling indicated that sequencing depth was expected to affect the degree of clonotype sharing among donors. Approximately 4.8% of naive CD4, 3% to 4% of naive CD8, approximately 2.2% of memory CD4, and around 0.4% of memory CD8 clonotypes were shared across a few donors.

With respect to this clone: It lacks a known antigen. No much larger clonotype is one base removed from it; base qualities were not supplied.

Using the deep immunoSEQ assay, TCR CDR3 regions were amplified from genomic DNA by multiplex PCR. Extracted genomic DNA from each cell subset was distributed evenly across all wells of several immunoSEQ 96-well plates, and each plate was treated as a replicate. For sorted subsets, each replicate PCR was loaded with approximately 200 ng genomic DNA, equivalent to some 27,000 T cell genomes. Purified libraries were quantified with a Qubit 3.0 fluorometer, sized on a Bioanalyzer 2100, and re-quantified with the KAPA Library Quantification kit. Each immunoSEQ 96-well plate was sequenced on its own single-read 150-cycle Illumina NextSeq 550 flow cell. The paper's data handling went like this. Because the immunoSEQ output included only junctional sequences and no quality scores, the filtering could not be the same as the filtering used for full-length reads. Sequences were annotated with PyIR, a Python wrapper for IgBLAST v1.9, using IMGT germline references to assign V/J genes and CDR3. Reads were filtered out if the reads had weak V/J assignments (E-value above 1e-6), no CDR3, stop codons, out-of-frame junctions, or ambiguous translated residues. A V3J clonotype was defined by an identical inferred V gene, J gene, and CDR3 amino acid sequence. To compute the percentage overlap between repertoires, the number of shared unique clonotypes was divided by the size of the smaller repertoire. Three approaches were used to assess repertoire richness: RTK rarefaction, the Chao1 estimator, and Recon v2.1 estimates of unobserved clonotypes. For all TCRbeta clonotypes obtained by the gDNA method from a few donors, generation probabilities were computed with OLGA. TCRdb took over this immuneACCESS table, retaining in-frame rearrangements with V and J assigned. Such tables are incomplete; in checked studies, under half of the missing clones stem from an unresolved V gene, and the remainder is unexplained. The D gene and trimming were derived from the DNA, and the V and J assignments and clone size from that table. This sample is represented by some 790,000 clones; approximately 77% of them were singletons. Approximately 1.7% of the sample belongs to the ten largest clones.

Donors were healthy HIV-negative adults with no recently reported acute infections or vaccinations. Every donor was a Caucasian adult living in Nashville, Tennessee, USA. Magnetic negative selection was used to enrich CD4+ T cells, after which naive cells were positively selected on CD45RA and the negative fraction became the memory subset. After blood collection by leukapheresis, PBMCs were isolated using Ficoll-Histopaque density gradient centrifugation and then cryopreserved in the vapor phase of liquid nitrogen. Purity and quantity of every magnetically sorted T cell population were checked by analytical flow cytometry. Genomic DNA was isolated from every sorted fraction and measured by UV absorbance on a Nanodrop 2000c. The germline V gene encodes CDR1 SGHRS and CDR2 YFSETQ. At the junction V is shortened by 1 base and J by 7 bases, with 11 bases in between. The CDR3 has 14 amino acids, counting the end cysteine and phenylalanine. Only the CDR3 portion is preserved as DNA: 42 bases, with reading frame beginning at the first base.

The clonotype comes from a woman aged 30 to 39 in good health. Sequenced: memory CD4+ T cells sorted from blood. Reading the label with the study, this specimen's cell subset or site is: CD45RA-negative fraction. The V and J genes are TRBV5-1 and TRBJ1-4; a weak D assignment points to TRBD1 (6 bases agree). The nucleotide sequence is TGCGCCAGCAGCTTGCTACAGGGCGGTGAAAAACTGTTTTTT. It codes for CASSLLQGGEKLFF. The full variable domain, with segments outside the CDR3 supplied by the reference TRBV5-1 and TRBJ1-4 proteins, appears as KAGVTQTPRYLIKTRGQQVTLSCSPISGHRSVSWYQQTPGQGLQFLFEYFSETQRNKGNFPGRFSGRQFSNSRSEMNVSTLELGDSALYLCASSLLQGGEKLFFGSGTQLSVL.